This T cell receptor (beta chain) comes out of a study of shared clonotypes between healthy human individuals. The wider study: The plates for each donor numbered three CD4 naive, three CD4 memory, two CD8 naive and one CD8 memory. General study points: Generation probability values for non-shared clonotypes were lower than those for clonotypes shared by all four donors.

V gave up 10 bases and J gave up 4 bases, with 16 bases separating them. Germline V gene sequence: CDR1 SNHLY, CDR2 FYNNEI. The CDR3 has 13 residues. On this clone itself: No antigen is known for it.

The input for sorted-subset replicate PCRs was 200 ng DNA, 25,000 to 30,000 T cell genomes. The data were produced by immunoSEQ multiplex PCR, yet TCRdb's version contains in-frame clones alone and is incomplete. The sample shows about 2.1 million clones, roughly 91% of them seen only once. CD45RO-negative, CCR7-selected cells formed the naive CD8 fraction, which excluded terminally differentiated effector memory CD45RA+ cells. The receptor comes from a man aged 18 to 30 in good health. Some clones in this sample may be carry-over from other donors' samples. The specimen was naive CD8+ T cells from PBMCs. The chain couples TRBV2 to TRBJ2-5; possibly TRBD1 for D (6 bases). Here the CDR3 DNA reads TGTGCCATCGAGAACAGGGAGAGAGAGACCCAGTACTTC. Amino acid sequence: CAIENRERETQYF.